This TCR beta chain was retrieved from a study of Graves' ophthalmopathy and Graves' hyperthyroidism. About the study: The collection of peripheral blood took place at initial diagnosis, before any treatment. Study-wide results and caveats: Blood shared most expanded thyroid clonotypes above 0.001 frequency.

This clonotype was recorded a few times. As yet, its antigen is unknown. RNA transcripts yielded amplified TCR beta CDR3 regions. HTBI primers primed a first-round RT-PCR, and a second-round multiplex PCR followed. TCRdb re-derived calls from the multiplex PCR reads in MiXCR, one entry per CDR3 protein. The data show hundreds of thousands of distinct CDR3 sequences, roughly 21% seen once. The sequencing sample was made of peripheral blood. The sequence was obtained from a woman under 30 with stable Graves' hyperthyroidism.

CDR3 sequence: CASSSGTAQSEQYF. In DNA, the CDR3 is TGTGCCAGCAGCTCAGGGACCGCCCAGAGCGAGCAGTACTTC. The J gene is TRBJ2-7, the V gene TRBV7-2, with D perhaps assigned TRBD1 or TRBD2 (5 bases each). This CDR3 comprises 14 residues. The V end was cut by 4 bases, the J end by 6 bases, with 16 bases between. CDR1 is SGHTA, CDR2 FQGNSA, per germline.